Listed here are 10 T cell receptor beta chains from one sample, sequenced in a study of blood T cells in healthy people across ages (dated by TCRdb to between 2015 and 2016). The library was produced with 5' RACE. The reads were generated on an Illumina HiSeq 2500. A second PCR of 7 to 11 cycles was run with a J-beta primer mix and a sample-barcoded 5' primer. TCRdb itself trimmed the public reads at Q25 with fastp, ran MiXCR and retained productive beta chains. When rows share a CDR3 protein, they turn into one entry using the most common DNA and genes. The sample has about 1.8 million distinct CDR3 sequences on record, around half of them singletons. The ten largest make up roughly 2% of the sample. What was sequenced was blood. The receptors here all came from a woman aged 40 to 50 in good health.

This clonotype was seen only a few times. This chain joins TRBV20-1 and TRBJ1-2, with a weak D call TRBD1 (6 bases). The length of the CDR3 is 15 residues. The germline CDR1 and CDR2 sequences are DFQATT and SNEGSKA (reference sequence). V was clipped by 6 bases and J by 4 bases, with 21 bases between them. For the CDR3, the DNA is TGCAGTGCCAAACTCCGGGACACAGCCAGCTATGGCTACACCTTC. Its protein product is CSAKLRDTASYGYTF.

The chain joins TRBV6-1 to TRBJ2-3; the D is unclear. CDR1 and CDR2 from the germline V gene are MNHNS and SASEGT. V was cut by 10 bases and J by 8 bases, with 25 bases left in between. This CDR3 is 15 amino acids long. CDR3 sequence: CATTVRRNALSTQYF. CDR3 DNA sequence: TGTGCCACCACAGTACGAAGGAATGCCCTCTCTACGCAGTATTTT.

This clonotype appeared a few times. CDR3 DNA: TGTGCCAGCAGCTTTTCCACAGGGGCAGGGGGCTACACCTTC. Translated: CASSFSTGAGGYTF. The rearrangement uses TRBV7-9 and TRBJ1-2; TRBD1 matches at 7 bases. J was trimmed by 8 bases and V by 3 bases; bases with no gene match: 9. Germline values: CDR1 SEHNR, CDR2 FQNEAQ (reference sequence). The CDR3 has 14 amino acids.

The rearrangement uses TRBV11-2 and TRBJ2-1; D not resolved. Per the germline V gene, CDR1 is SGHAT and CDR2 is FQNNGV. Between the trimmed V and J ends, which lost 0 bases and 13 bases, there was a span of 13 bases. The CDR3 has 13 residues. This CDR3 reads CASSLEQLETQFF. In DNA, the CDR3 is TGTGCCAGCAGCTTAGAACAGCTGGAGACCCAGTTCTTC.

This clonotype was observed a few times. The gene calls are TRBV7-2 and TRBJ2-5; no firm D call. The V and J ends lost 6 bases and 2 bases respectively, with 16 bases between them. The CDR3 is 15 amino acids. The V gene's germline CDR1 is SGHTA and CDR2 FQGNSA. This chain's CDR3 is CASSFREVGQETQYF. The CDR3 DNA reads TGTGCCAGCAGTTTCAGAGAGGTGGGGCAAGAGACCCAGTACTTC.

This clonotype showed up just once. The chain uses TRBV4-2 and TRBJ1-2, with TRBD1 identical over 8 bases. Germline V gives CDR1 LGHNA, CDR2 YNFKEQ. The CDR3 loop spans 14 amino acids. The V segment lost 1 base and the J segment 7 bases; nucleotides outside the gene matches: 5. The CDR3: CASSQALQGGGYTF. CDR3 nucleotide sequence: TGTGCCAGCAGCCAAGCTTTACAGGGGGGTGGCTACACCTTC.

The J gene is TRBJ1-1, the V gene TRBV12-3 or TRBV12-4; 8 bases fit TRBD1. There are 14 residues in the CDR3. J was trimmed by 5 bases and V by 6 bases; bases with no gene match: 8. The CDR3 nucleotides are TGTGCCAGCAGCAAGGGACAGGAGAGAACTGAAGCTTTCTTT. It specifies CASSKGQERTEAFF.

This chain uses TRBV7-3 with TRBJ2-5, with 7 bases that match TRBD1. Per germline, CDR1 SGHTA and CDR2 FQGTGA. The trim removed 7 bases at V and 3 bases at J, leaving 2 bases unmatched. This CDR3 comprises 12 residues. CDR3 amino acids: CASTGTEETQYF. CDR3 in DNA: TGTGCCAGCACCGGGACAGAAGAGACCCAGTACTTC.

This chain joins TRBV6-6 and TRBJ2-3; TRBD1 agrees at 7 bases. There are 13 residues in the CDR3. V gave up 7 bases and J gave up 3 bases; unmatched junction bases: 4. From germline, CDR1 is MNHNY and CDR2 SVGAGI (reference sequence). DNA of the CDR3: TGTGCCAGCACGGACAGGCCAACAGATACGCAGTATTTT. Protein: CASTDRPTDTQYF.

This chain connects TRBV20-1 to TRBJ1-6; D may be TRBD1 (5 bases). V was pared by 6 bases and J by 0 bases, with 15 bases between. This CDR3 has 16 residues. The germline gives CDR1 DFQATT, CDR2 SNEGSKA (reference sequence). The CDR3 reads CSATPGTSSYNSPLHF. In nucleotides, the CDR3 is TGCAGTGCAACACCAGGGACCAGCTCCTATAATTCACCCCTCCACTTT.